Following are 23 T cell receptor beta chains from one sample sequenced in a study of blood T cell repertoires in COVID-19. The data were produced by immunoSEQ multiplex PCR, yet TCRdb's version contains in-frame clones alone and is incomplete. The sample has about 250,000 clones; roughly 88% are singletons. Sequenced material: peripheral blood. These receptor sequences come from a human donor with COVID-19, enrolled during active disease. The donor label of this sample is uncertain.

This clone was counted a few times. This rearrangement joins TRBV5-4 to TRBJ1-5; TRBD1 is a possible D gene (5 bases). This CDR3 spans 14 amino acids. Trimming took 4 bases from V and 6 from J, leaving 14 bases between them. Germline V CDR1 and CDR2: SGHNT, YYREEE (reference sequence). This chain's CDR3 is CASSPGRESQPQHF. The DNA of the CDR3 is TGTGCCAGCAGCCCCGGCAGGGAAAGTCAGCCCCAGCATTTT.

The chain carries TRBV19 and TRBJ1-2; tentatively, D is TRBD1 (5 bases). Trimming shortened V by 5 bases and J by 6 bases, and 13 bases separated the two germline ends. The length of the CDR3 is 13 residues. Germline lookup yields CDR1 LNHDA and CDR2 SQIVND (reference sequence). The CDR3 is CASSDTGPHGYTF. DNA for the CDR3: TGTGCCAGTAGTGACACAGGCCCCCATGGCTACACCTTC. Drawing the rest from reference TRBV19 and TRBJ1-2, the complete variable domain is DGGITQSPKYLFRKEGQNVTLSCEQNLNHDAMYWYRQDPGQGLRLIYYSQIVNDFQKGDIAEGYSVSREKKESFPLTVTSAQKNPTAFYLCASSDTGPHGYTFGSGTRLTVV.

This chain connects TRBV2 to TRBJ2-5, with D tentatively TRBD2 (6 bases). This CDR3 has 15 amino acids. V lost 5 bases, J lost 0 bases, and 13 bases lay in between. Germline assignment: CDR1 SNHLY and CDR2 FYNNEI. In nucleotides, the CDR3 is TGTGCCAGCAGTCCCCTACTAGCCAACCAAGAGACCCAGTACTTC. It translates to CASSPLLANQETQYF.

Comment on this clone: The sample contains more than one DNA sequence encoding this CDR3. The chain links TRBV11-2 to TRBJ1-2, with 7 bases matching TRBD1. The CDR3 extends over 14 amino acids. With 3 bases clipped from V and 2 bases from J, the junction kept 3 bases outside the gene matches. Germline V lookup: CDR1 SGHAT, CDR2 FQNNGV. The chain's CDR3 is CASSFSTGNYGYTF. The CDR3 DNA reads TGTGCCAGCAGCTTCTCGACAGGGAACTATGGCTACACCTTC.

V gene TRBV6-2 or TRBV6-3 combines with J gene TRBJ2-1; 11 bases agree with TRBD1. From germline, CDR1 is MNHEY and CDR2 SVGEGT. This CDR3 has 17 residues. V lost 2 bases to trimming and J lost 5 bases; unmatched junction nucleotides: 8. CDR3 protein: CASSYPGGTGGDNEQFF. The CDR3 nucleotides read TGTGCCAGCAGTTACCCGGGTGGGACAGGGGGGGACAATGAGCAGTTCTTC.

CDR3 DNA sequence: TGTGCCAGCAGCTCCGGGACAGGGGGCAAGTACGAGCAGTACTTC. Amino acids: CASSSGTGGKYEQYF. The chain uses TRBV7-2 and TRBJ2-7; 12 bases match TRBD1. The CDR3 length is 15 residues. CDR1 and CDR2 from the germline V gene are SGHTA and FQGNSA. Germline trimming cut 4 bases from V and 4 bases from J; bases unmatched to any gene: 5.

The chain combines TRBV29-1 with TRBJ1-2; D is undetermined. The CDR3 consists of 13 residues. Trimming cost V 6 bases and J 0 bases, with 11 bases left between them. CDR1 and CDR2 (germline): SQVTM, ANQGSEA. The CDR3 DNA follows: TGCAGCGTCACCTTGTCAGCTAACTATGGCTACACCTTC. This translates into CSVTLSANYGYTF.

This clone turned up a few times. The sample has other DNA sequences that encode this CDR3 too. CDR3 in DNA: TGCGCCAGCAGCTTGGAGGGGGCGGACACTGAAGCTTTCTTT. As protein: CASSLEGADTEAFF. This chain uses TRBV5-1 with TRBJ1-1; 7 bases align to TRBD1. The CDR3 contains 14 residues. Germline V lookup: CDR1 SGHRS, CDR2 YFSETQ. The J segment lost 3 bases and the V segment lost 0 bases, leaving 2 bases of the junction unmatched.

The V gene is TRBV7-2, the J gene TRBJ1-5, with 8 nucleotides matching TRBD1. CDR1 and CDR2 from the germline V gene are SGHTA and FQGNSA. J lost 0 bases, V lost 7 bases, and 14 bases had no gene match. The CDR3 contains 18 residues. DNA of the CDR3: TGTGCCAGCACCGGCCCGACAGGGGTAGTTGGTAGCAATCAGCCCCAGCATTTT. This gives the protein CASTGPTGVVGSNQPQHF. The variable domain in full, completed from reference TRBV7-2 and TRBJ1-5, reads GAGVSQSPSNKVTEKGKDVELRCDPISGHTALYWYRQSLGQGLEFLIYFQGNSAPDKSGLPSDRFSAERTGGSVSTLTIQRTQQEDSAVYLCASTGPTGVVGSNQPQHFGDGTRLSIL.

This clone was detected once. The rearrangement links TRBV5-4 to TRBJ2-7; TRBD1 aligns across 11 bases. The CDR3 length is 15 residues. From germline, CDR1 is SGHNT and CDR2 YYREEE (reference sequence). Germline trimming cut 3 bases from V and 6 bases from J; bases unmatched to any gene: 8. CDR3 region: CASSWGTGGSREQYF. In DNA form, the CDR3 reads TGTGCCAGCAGCTGGGGGACAGGGGGATCCCGCGAGCAGTACTTC.

V usage is TRBV6-1 and J usage is TRBJ2-3; 9 positions agree with TRBD2. V lost 0 bases, J lost 0 bases, and 1 base stayed unmatched. The CDR3 consists of 16 residues. Germline loops: CDR1 MNHNS, CDR2 SASEGT. DNA for the CDR3: TGTGCCAGCAGTGAAGCGCTAGCGGGGAGCACAGATACGCAGTATTTT. Protein sequence: CASSEALAGSTDTQYF.

This chain joins TRBV13 and TRBJ2-1; 8 bases agree with TRBD2. Germline CDR1 is PRHDT and CDR2 is FYEKMQ (reference sequence). V gave up 0 bases and J gave up 5 bases; unmatched junction bases: 9. The CDR3 covers 17 residues. In DNA form, the CDR3 reads TGTGCCAGCAGCTTAGGGCTAGCGGGCCAAAGGAACAATGAGCAGTTCTTC. Its protein is CASSLGLAGQRNNEQFF.

The J gene is TRBJ1-2, the V gene TRBV15; the D gene is possibly TRBD1 (6 bases). The CDR3 loop spans 15 amino acids. Germline CDR1 is LNHNV and CDR2 is YYDKDF (reference sequence). V was trimmed by 0 bases and J by 6 bases, leaving 14 bases between them. DNA of the CDR3: TGTGCCACCAGCAGAGATCGGGGGGCTGGGCATGGCTACACCTTC. This encodes CATSRDRGAGHGYTF.

This clone was seen a single time. The V call is TRBV7-9, the J call TRBJ1-2; the D gene is possibly TRBD1 (6 bases). CDR3 length: 15 amino acids. The germline gives CDR1 SEHNR, CDR2 FQNEAQ (reference sequence). With 0 bases removed from V and 4 bases from J, the gap between germline ends came to 12 bases. For the CDR3, the DNA is TGTGCCAGCAGCTTAGCAGATGGCAGGGGCTATGGCTACACCTTC. Its translation: CASSLADGRGYGYTF.

This chain uses TRBV19 with TRBJ2-6; maybe TRBD2 (5 bases). Trimming removed 4 bases at V and 0 bases at J, with 16 bases between. Germline-derived CDR1 and CDR2 are LNHDA and SQIVND (reference sequence). This CDR3 region has 18 residues. In DNA, the CDR3 is TGTGCCAGTAGTAATTGGATGATGGGGAGCTCTGGGGCCAACGTCCTGACTTTC. Amino acid sequence: CASSNWMMGSSGANVLTF.

The chain recombines TRBV27 with TRBJ1-1, with D tentatively TRBD1 (6 bases). Trimming cost V 4 bases and J 4 bases, with 10 bases left between them. Germline values: CDR1 MNHEY, CDR2 SMNVEV (reference sequence). The CDR3 runs 13 residues. The CDR3 nucleotides read TGTGCCAGCAGTTACAGGGCGCTCACTGAAGCTTTCTTT. Protein sequence: CASSYRALTEAFF.

This chain links TRBV24-1 with TRBJ2-1, with 11 bases matching TRBD2. Unmatched junction bases numbered 13, after V lost 5 bases and J lost 8 bases. There are 17 residues in the CDR3. Germline CDR1 reads KGHDR; CDR2 reads SFDVKD. The CDR3 spells CATSGRTSGPLPDEQFF. In DNA, the CDR3 is TGTGCCACCAGTGGTCGGACTAGCGGGCCCTTACCAGATGAGCAGTTCTTC.

This rearrangement joins TRBV5-4 to TRBJ2-5; no clear D. CDR1 is SGHNT and CDR2 is YYREEE in the germline V gene (reference sequence). CDR3 length equals 12 residues. The germline V and J ends were trimmed by 3 bases and 2 bases, with 5 bases remaining between them. CDR3 nucleotides: TGTGCCAGCAGCTCCAGGCAAGAGACCCAGTACTTC. It codes for CASSSRQETQYF.

This clone was counted a few times. In nucleotides, the CDR3 is TGCGCCAGCAGCCTCCAGCGGGAGATGGGCGAGCAGTACTTC. Protein: CASSLQREMGEQYF. The rearrangement joins TRBV5-1 to TRBJ2-7, with TRBD2 matching 8 bases. With V trimmed by 4 bases and J by 6 bases, 9 bases remained unmatched. CDR1 and CDR2 from the germline V gene are SGHRS and YFSETQ. The CDR3 extends over 14 amino acids.

The chain joins TRBV10-2 to TRBJ2-3; the match to TRBD2 covers 10 bases. Unmatched junction bases numbered 19, after V lost 8 bases and J lost 2 bases. The CDR3 consists of 19 residues. Germline lookup yields CDR1 WSHSY and CDR2 SAAADI. CDR3 residues: CASPFWTSGYLEATDTQYF. The CDR3 DNA follows: TGCGCCAGCCCTTTTTGGACTAGCGGATACTTAGAGGCCACAGATACGCAGTATTTT.

The rearrangement links TRBV7-9 to TRBJ1-4, with a weak D call TRBD1 (5 bases). Germline V lookup: CDR1 SEHNR, CDR2 FQNEAQ (reference sequence). The ends were cut back, 2 bases at V and 7 bases at J, with 17 bases in the middle. The CDR3 is 16 residues long. In nucleotides, the CDR3 is TGTGCCAGCAGCTTATCGAATCAGCGGGGGTTTGAAAAACTGTTTTTT. Encoded protein: CASSLSNQRGFEKLFF.

The rearrangement links TRBV28 to TRBJ2-2, with D perhaps TRBD1 (5 bases). CDR1 is MDHEN and CDR2 is SYDVKM in the germline V gene. The CDR3 consists of 14 residues. V was pared by 10 bases and J by 5 bases, with 17 bases between. CDR3 sequence: CAKVGQGSTGELFF. The CDR3 DNA reads as TGTGCCAAAGTGGGGCAGGGTTCGACCGGGGAGCTGTTTTTT.

The J gene is TRBJ2-1, the V gene TRBV12-5; 10 nucleotides agree with TRBD2. The J segment lost 9 bases and the V segment lost 6 bases, leaving 14 bases of the junction unmatched. The CDR3 runs to 16 residues. Germline CDR1 reads LGHNT; CDR2 reads FRNRAP. CDR3 region: CASGYSLAGVASEQFF. CDR3 coding DNA: TGTGCTAGTGGGTACTCTCTAGCGGGAGTTGCGAGTGAGCAGTTCTTC.